The 12 T cell receptor beta chains below all came from one sample that was sequenced in a study of PD-L1 blockade in urothelial cancer. TCRdb's table, derived via immunoSEQ multiplex PCR, lists solely in-frame clones and lacks some. The sample includes tens of thousands of clones, approximately 93% seen only once; the top ten take roughly 12%. The time point is: pretreatment peripheral blood. Here the sequenced sample was PBMCs, taken around atezolizumab (anti-PD-L1) treatment. All receptors derive from a woman aged 55-75 years with urothelial cancer.

V usage is TRBV7-9 and J usage is TRBJ2-3, with 9 bases lining up with TRBD1. V was clipped by 4 bases and J by 2 bases; unmatched bases: 4. The CDR3 consists of 15 residues. Germline V lookup: CDR1 SEHNR, CDR2 FQNEAQ (reference sequence). The CDR3 region has the DNA TGTGCCAGCAGCTCAGGACAGGGGCCCACAGATACGCAGTATTTT. It encodes CASSSGQGPTDTQYF. The entire variable domain, with the rest obtained from reference TRBV7-9 and TRBJ2-3, is as follows: DTGVSQNPRHKITKRGQNVTFRCDPISEHNRLYWYRQTLGQGPEFLTYFQNEAQLEKSRLLSDRFSAERPKGSFSTLEIQRTEQGDSAMYLCASSSGQGPTDTQYFGPGTRLTVL.

V is TRBV9 and J is TRBJ2-7, with 8 nucleotides matching TRBD1. Looked up from germline, CDR1 is SGDLS and CDR2 is YYNGEE. The CDR3 is made up of 14 amino acids. The trim removed 4 bases at V and 3 bases at J, leaving 6 bases unmatched. The chain's CDR3 is CASSPTGDGYEQYF. The DNA for the CDR3 is TGTGCCAGCAGCCCGACAGGGGACGGCTACGAGCAGTACTTC. Supplemented by reference TRBV9 and TRBJ2-7, the full variable domain reads DSGVTQTPKHLITATGQRVTLRCSPRSGDLSVYWYQQSLDQGLQFLIQYYNGEERAKGNILERFSAQQFPDLHSELNLSSLELGDSALYFCASSPTGDGYEQYFGPGTRLTVT.

The chain combines TRBV5-4 with TRBJ1-1; 7 bases match TRBD1. The trim removed 2 bases at V and 1 base at J, leaving 2 bases unmatched. The CDR3 is 14 amino acids. Looked up from germline, CDR1 is SGHNT and CDR2 is YYREEE (reference sequence). CDR3 nucleotides: TGTGCCAGCAGCTTAAGGGGGCAGAACACTGAAGCTTTCTTT. Protein product: CASSLRGQNTEAFF.

The J gene is TRBJ2-1, the V gene TRBV9; 9 bases fit TRBD2. Germline V gene data show CDR1 as SGDLS and CDR2 as YYNGEE. J was trimmed by 1 base and V by 3 bases; bases with no gene match: 8. The CDR3 length is 17 residues. The CDR3 bases are TGTGCCAGCAGCGCAGCTTATAGCGGGGGTTCCTACAATGAGCAGTTCTTC. This codes for CASSAAYSGGSYNEQFF.

The V gene is TRBV28, the J gene TRBJ2-3, with D hard to call. There are 15 residues in the CDR3. V was trimmed by 1 base and J by 6 bases, leaving 14 bases between them. Germline V lookup: CDR1 MDHEN, CDR2 SYDVKM. The CDR3 nucleotides are TGTGCCAGCAGTTTATTGTCAATTGTAGCCGATACGCAGTATTTT. It encodes CASSLLSIVADTQYF.

The CDR3 reads CASSLRLAGLKNIQYF. The CDR3 DNA is TGTGCCAGCAGCTTGAGATTAGCGGGGCTCAAAAACATTCAGTACTTC. The chain carries TRBV5-4 and TRBJ2-4; 8 nucleotides match TRBD2. Germline CDR1 is SGHNT and CDR2 is YYREEE (reference sequence). This CDR3 has 16 amino acids. The junction had 6 bases not matched to a gene; V was cut back by 1 base and J by 3 bases.

This chain joins TRBV29-1 and TRBJ2-5; D is uncertain. The CDR3 totals 11 residues. The germline V gene encodes CDR1 SQVTM and CDR2 ANQGSEA. Trimming pared 4 bases from V and 2 bases from J, leaving 5 bases between. This CDR3 reads CSVASQETQYF. The CDR3 DNA sequence: TGCAGCGTTGCCAGTCAAGAGACCCAGTACTTC.

The chain joins TRBV28 to TRBJ2-3, with 8 bases lining up with TRBD1. The CDR3 totals 17 residues. The germline gives CDR1 MDHEN, CDR2 SYDVKM. V lost 3 bases and J lost 2; bases outside the gene matches: 10. The DNA for the CDR3 is TGTGCCAGCAGTTTCCAAGTGGGACAGGCTAACACAGATACGCAGTATTTT. This gives the protein CASSFQVGQANTDTQYF.

The chain has TRBV5-1 and TRBJ2-1, with 8 bases fitting TRBD2. CDR1 is SGHRS and CDR2 is YFSETQ in the germline V gene. The CDR3 has 15 residues. With V trimmed by 8 bases and J by 0 bases, 7 bases remained unmatched. As DNA, the CDR3 is TGCGCCAGTGCTAGCGGGCTGAGCTCCTACAATGAGCAGTTCTTC. Amino acids: CASASGLSSYNEQFF.

The chain carries TRBV12-5 and TRBJ2-1, with TRBD2 identical over 13 bases. Germline CDR1 LGHNT, CDR2 FRNRAP. CDR3 size: 17 residues. V gave up 0 bases and J gave up 9 bases; unmatched junction bases: 8. The CDR3 loop reads CASGLVSGTSGMGEQFF. CDR3 bases: TGTGCTAGTGGTTTGGTATCCGGGACTAGCGGGATGGGTGAGCAGTTCTTC.

The chain carries TRBV7-2 and TRBJ2-1, with 10 bases aligning to TRBD2. The CDR3 sequence is 14 residues long. J lost 4 bases, V lost 5 bases, and 2 bases had no gene match. Germline V lookup: CDR1 SGHTA, CDR2 FQGNSA. The DNA for the CDR3 is TGTGCCAGCAGCCCAGCGGGAGGGTACAATGAGCAGTTCTTC. Translation gives CASSPAGGYNEQFF.

The gene calls are TRBV27 and TRBJ1-2, with D perhaps TRBD1 (6 bases). This CDR3 contains 14 residues. Trimming shortened V by 3 bases and J by 4 bases, and 12 bases separated the two germline ends. Germline values: CDR1 MNHEY, CDR2 SMNVEV (reference sequence). The CDR3 nucleotides read TGTGCCAGCAGTTTTTACAGGGACGCCTATGGCTACACCTTC. This encodes CASSFYRDAYGYTF.